This T cell receptor (beta chain) derives from a study of cytomegalovirus exposure and HLA in healthy donors. About the study: When over 300 donors were genotyped, just over 80% of them were found to fall in the Caucasian-associated ancestry cluster.

Study-wide points: The study designated about 160 TCR beta chains cytomegalovirus-associated.

This clone showed up just once. Its antigen is undetermined. The PCR employed 60 Vbeta primers together with 13 Jbeta primers. Assay: immunoSEQ multiplex PCR; the TCRdb copy retains only in-frame clones and omits some. Of around 150,000 clones listed, about 81% are singletons. The sequence was collected from a woman under 30 in good health and CMV-seronegative. The sequencing sample was made of PBMCs.

CDR3: CASSSLMGRDQPQHF. The CDR3 coding sequence is TGTGCCAGCAGTTCTCTTATGGGGAGGGATCAGCCCCAGCATTTT. The genes are TRBV28 and TRBJ1-5, with D hard to call. This CDR3 comprises 15 residues. Germline CDR1 reads MDHEN; CDR2 reads SYDVKM. Trimming stripped 4 bases from V and 5 bases from J, with 15 bases between.